Following are 18 T cell receptor beta chains from one sample sequenced in a study of blood T cell repertoires in COVID-19. The data were produced by immunoSEQ multiplex PCR, yet TCRdb's version contains in-frame clones alone and is incomplete. In the table there are almost 35,000 clones, 75% to 90% of which are singletons. The sequenced sample was peripheral blood. Every receptor here comes from a man in his sixties with active COVID-19.

The CDR3 loop is CASRILAGGSYNEQFF. CDR3 DNA sequence: TGTGCCAGCAGAATCCTAGCGGGAGGGTCCTACAATGAGCAGTTCTTC. The chain recombines TRBV27 with TRBJ2-1; 12 bases are shared with TRBD2. The ends lost 6 bases at V and 1 base at J; junction bases unmatched: 4. The CDR3 consists of 16 residues. CDR1 is MNHEY, CDR2 SMNVEV, per germline (reference sequence).

The chain carries TRBV5-1 and TRBJ2-7, with 8 nucleotides matching TRBD2. CDR1 SGHRS and CDR2 YFSETQ come from the germline V gene. Losses at the gene ends were 3 bases for V and 3 bases for J; bases not matched to a gene: 8. This CDR3 contains 15 residues. CDR3 DNA: TGCGCCAGCAGCTCGGGACTAGGGAACCTCTACGAGCAGTACTTC. This gives the protein CASSSGLGNLYEQYF.

The chain combines TRBV7-2 with TRBJ2-2; TRBD2 matches at 10 bases. This CDR3 is built from 15 residues. Trimming took 5 bases from V and 4 from J; bases not matched to a gene: 4. Germline values: CDR1 SGHTA, CDR2 FQGNSA. The CDR3 reads CASSKGLAITGELFF. CDR3 nucleotide sequence: TGTGCCAGCAGCAAGGGACTAGCGATCACCGGGGAGCTGTTTTTT.

The chain employs TRBV7-9 and TRBJ2-1, with TRBD1 identical over 7 bases. V lost 5 bases and J lost 5; bases outside the gene matches: 12. Germline V lookup: CDR1 SEHNR, CDR2 FQNEAQ (reference sequence). The CDR3 consists of 16 residues. The CDR3 DNA reads as TGTGCCAGCAGCCAAGCCCGACAGGGATGGGACAATGAGCAGTTCTTC. As protein: CASSQARQGWDNEQFF.

The V call is TRBV18, the J call TRBJ2-3, with 10 nucleotides matching TRBD1. The junction had 5 bases not matched to a gene; V was cut back by 5 bases and J by 0 bases. Germline-derived CDR1 and CDR2 are KGHSH and LQKENI. The CDR3 extends over 16 amino acids. Here the CDR3 reads CASSNLGQGSTDTQYF. The CDR3 coding sequence is TGTGCCAGCTCAAATTTGGGACAGGGGAGCACAGATACGCAGTATTTT.

The chain has TRBV5-4 and TRBJ2-1, with TRBD2 matching 13 bases. The germline gives CDR1 SGHNT, CDR2 YYREEE (reference sequence). This CDR3 has 15 residues. V gave up 5 bases and J gave up 7 bases; unmatched junction bases: 6. The CDR3 sequence: CASSRGLAGENEQFF. The CDR3 bases are TGTGCCAGCAGTCGTGGACTAGCGGGAGAAAATGAGCAGTTCTTC.

The chain is built from TRBV28 and TRBJ2-7, with 9 bases fitting TRBD1. CDR1 and CDR2 from the germline V gene are MDHEN and SYDVKM. This CDR3 is 16 amino acids long. Germline trimming cut 4 bases from V and 2 bases from J; bases unmatched to any gene: 9. The DNA for the CDR3 is TGTGCCAGCAGTTCTCCAACAGGGGGCGCCCCCTACGAGCAGTACTTC. Protein sequence: CASSSPTGGAPYEQYF.

This rearrangement joins TRBV2 to TRBJ1-6; 10 nucleotides agree with TRBD1. Germline V lookup: CDR1 SNHLY, CDR2 FYNNEI. Losses at the gene ends were 6 bases for V and 10 bases for J; bases not matched to a gene: 12. There are 16 residues in the CDR3. The CDR3 region is CASRGAAGTGDSPLHF. The CDR3 bases are TGTGCCAGCAGGGGGGCCGCCGGGACAGGGGACTCACCCCTCCACTTT.

The rearrangement uses TRBV7-8 and TRBJ2-1; tentative D call: TRBD2 (6 bases). Germline values: CDR1 SGHVS, CDR2 FQNEAQ. The CDR3 is made up of 17 amino acids. V lost 6 bases and J 0 bases, leaving 18 bases between the germline ends. CDR3 coding DNA: TGTGCCAGCAGACCCTCACCTCGGGACTCCTCCTACAATGAGCAGTTCTTC. It is translated as CASRPSPRDSSYNEQFF. The variable domain in full, with the rest retrieved from reference TRBV7-8 and TRBJ2-1, is GAGVSQSPRYKVAKRGQDVALRCDPISGHVSLFWYQQALGQGPEFLTYFQNEAQLDKSGLPSDRFFAERPEGSVSTLKIQRTQQEDSAVYLCASRPSPRDSSYNEQFFGPGTRLTVL.

The rearrangement joins TRBV27 to TRBJ2-7; 14 positions match TRBD2. With V trimmed by 6 bases and J by 4 bases, 8 bases remained unmatched. CDR1 and CDR2 from the germline V gene are MNHEY and SMNVEV (reference sequence). The CDR3 is 16 amino acids. The CDR3 loop is CASSPTGTSGSYEQYF. The DNA for the CDR3 is TGTGCCAGCAGCCCGACTGGGACTAGCGGGAGTTACGAGCAGTACTTC.

This rearrangement joins TRBV6-5 to TRBJ1-5, with D tentatively TRBD1 (5 bases). The ends were cut back, 0 bases at V and 3 bases at J, with 12 bases in the middle. The germline gives CDR1 MNHEY, CDR2 SVGAGI. This CDR3 has 16 amino acids. The DNA of the CDR3 is TGTGCCAGCAGTTACTCGAAGGGCAGGGCCAATCAGCCCCAGCATTTT. This sequence encodes CASSYSKGRANQPQHF.

The chain carries TRBV11-2 and TRBJ1-3, with D unresolved. This CDR3 comprises 16 residues. CDR1 is SGHAT, CDR2 FQNNGV, per germline. Trimming took 2 bases from V and 0 from J, leaving 11 bases between them. The CDR3 nucleotides are TGTGCCAGCAGCTTAATGACCCTAGGCTCTGGAAACACCATATATTTT. This codes for CASSLMTLGSGNTIYF.

The J gene is TRBJ2-7, the V gene TRBV7-8; the D gene is possibly TRBD1 (5 bases). V lost 3 bases to trimming and J lost 2 bases, with 11 bases between them. Germline lookup yields CDR1 SGHVS and CDR2 FQNEAQ. The CDR3 runs 14 residues. The DNA of the CDR3 is TGTGCCAGCAGCTTGGGCCAGGGAACCTACGAGCAGTACTTC. Its protein is CASSLGQGTYEQYF.

This rearrangement joins TRBV6-1 to TRBJ2-3; TRBD1 agrees at 8 bases. The CDR3 has 17 residues. V was clipped by 1 base and J by 5 bases; unmatched bases: 11. Germline lookup yields CDR1 MNHNS and CDR2 SASEGT. CDR3 in DNA: TGTGCCAGCAGTGAAGTAGGTCAGGGGGCAGGTGGAGATACGCAGTATTTT. Translation gives CASSEVGQGAGGDTQYF.

This chain joins TRBV27 and TRBJ1-5, with D possibly TRBD1 on 6 matching bases. The CDR3 has 16 residues. Per germline, CDR1 MNHEY and CDR2 SMNVEV (reference sequence). The V gene lost 0 bases and the J gene lost 6 bases, with 15 bases spanning the gap. The CDR3 loop reads CASSLSKTQGTQPQHF. DNA for the CDR3: TGTGCCAGCAGTTTATCGAAAACACAGGGTACTCAGCCCCAGCATTTT.

This chain links TRBV6-5 with TRBJ2-3; perhaps TRBD1 as D (6 bases). Per germline, CDR1 MNHEY and CDR2 SVGAGI. This CDR3 spans 11 amino acids. CDR3 region: CGGRGPDTQYF. CDR3 bases: TGTGGAGGCAGGGGACCAGATACGCAGTATTTT.

The V gene is TRBV18, the J gene TRBJ2-7, with TRBD1 as a possible D gene (6 bases). The CDR3 contains 15 residues. The germline V gene encodes CDR1 KGHSH and CDR2 LQKENI. V was shortened by 3 bases and J by 2 bases, with 14 bases between the two germline ends. CDR3 sequence reads: CASSPPDSVPYEQYF. In nucleotides, the CDR3 is TGTGCCAGCTCACCGCCGGACAGCGTTCCCTACGAGCAGTACTTC.

This clone appeared once. The chain uses TRBV25-1 and TRBJ2-1, with D possibly TRBD2 on 5 matching bases. This CDR3 is built from 15 residues. Per the germline V gene, CDR1 is MGHDK and CDR2 is SYGVNS. V was trimmed by 6 bases and J by 7 bases, leaving 19 bases between them. The CDR3 region has the DNA TGTGCCAGCAGCTACGTTCTAGCCAGACTTAATGAGCAGTTCTTC. It encodes CASSYVLARLNEQFF.